A selection of T cell receptor beta chains follows, all from one sample in a study of T cells in Graves' hyperthyroidism and ophthalmopathy. A single record per CDR3 protein comes from TCRdb applying MiXCR to the multiplex PCR reads. This table holds 490,000 or so distinct CDR3 sequences, just under 20% found once. Sequencing was performed on blood. These receptors originate from a man aged 35 to 55 with Graves' ophthalmopathy. Both conserved end residues are part of each CDR3. A D gene is named only where the DNA matches it firmly. Expanded clones are given a class, and other clones once, few, many or no size at all.

V	J	size	D	DNA	CDR3
TRBV20-1	TRBJ1-2	few	TRBD1	TGCAGTGCTCCAGGACAGGGATTAGATGGCTACACCTTC	CSAPGQGLDGYTF
TRBV6-1	TRBJ1-6	.	.	TGTGCCAGCAGTGCTGATTTCACAGTATATAATTCACCCCTCCACTTT	CASSADFTVYNSPLHF
TRBV5-1	TRBJ1-4	.	TRBD1	TGCGCCAGCAGCTTGGGACAGGGTTACGAAAAACTGTTTTTT	CASSLGQGYEKLFF
TRBV30	TRBJ2-4	many	TRBD2	TGTGCCTGGAGCGGAGCGGGGGACATTCAGTACTTC	CAWSGAGDIQYF
TRBV7-9	TRBJ2-1	.	.	TGTGCCAGCAGCTCAGTTGGATATGGGGGCTTTTACAATGAGCAGTTCTTC	CASSSVGYGGFYNEQFF
TRBV12-5	TRBJ1-1	.	.	TGTGCTAGTGGTTTGGAGGGGGTGAGGAACACTGAAGCTTTCTTT	CASGLEGVRNTEAFF
TRBV5-1	TRBJ2-3	.	TRBD2	TGCGCCAGCACAACGGGGGGGCCGTTGGATACGCAGTATTTT	CASTTGGPLDTQYF
TRBV20-1	TRBJ2-7	.	.	TGCAGTGCTCCGAAGCCGGGCCTCTACGAGCAGTACTTC	CSAPKPGLYEQYF
TRBV2	TRBJ2-2	.	.	TGTGCCAGCAGTGAATCCCCCTTAGGGGAGCTGTTTTTT	CASSESPLGELFF
TRBV29-1	TRBJ2-4	few	TRBD2	TGCAGCGTTGCGTGGCTAGCGGGGGTAAACATTCAGTACTTC	CSVAWLAGVNIQYF
TRBV6-1	TRBJ1-6	many	.	TGTGCCAGCAGTCCTAACAGGGCCAACAATTCACCCCTCCACTTT	CASSPNRANNSPLHF
TRBV7-9	TRBJ2-3	.	.	TGTGCCAGCGGATGGCTGGAGACGCAGTATTTT	CASGWLETQYF
TRBV5-1	TRBJ2-1	.	.	TGCGCCAGCAAATTGGAAGCCGTCTACAATGAGCAGTTCTTC	CASKLEAVYNEQFF
TRBV2	TRBJ2-3	few	TRBD2	TGTGCCAGCAGGGGACTAGCGTACACAGATACGCAGTATTTT	CASRGLAYTDTQYF
TRBV5-6	TRBJ2-7	few	.	TGTGCCAGCAGCCTCTACAGGGTGGGTCCCGAGCAGTACTTC	CASSLYRVGPEQYF
TRBV7-9	TRBJ2-3	many	TRBD1	TGTGCCAGCAGCGGACAGGGAATGAGCACAGATACGCAGTATTTT	CASSGQGMSTDTQYF
TRBV10-2	TRBJ1-1	.	.	TGCGCCAGCAGTGAGGCTGCAGGGAACACTGAAGCTTTCTTT	CASSEAAGNTEAFF
TRBV6-2/TRBV6-3	TRBJ2-7	.	TRBD2	TGTGCCAGCAGTTCACCGGGACTACCCGACTCCTACGAGCAGTACTTC	CASSSPGLPDSYEQYF
TRBV6-1	TRBJ2-2	few	.	TGTGCCGATCTCACAAGGGGGGGGGCCTACACCGGGGAGCTGTTTTTT	CADLTRGGAYTGELFF
TRBV3-1	TRBJ2-7	many	.	TGTGCCAGCAGCCAAGATCCCAGCTACGAGCAGTACTTC	CASSQDPSYEQYF
TRBV4-2	TRBJ2-5	many	TRBD2	TGTGCCAGCAGCCAAGATGGTGCGGGGGGAGGGGGAGAGACCCAGTACTTC	CASSQDGAGGGGETQYF
TRBV6-1	TRBJ1-1	many	TRBD1	TGTGCCAGCAGAAGACAGGGATGGTACACTGAAGCTTTCTTT	CASRRQGWYTEAFF
TRBV30	TRBJ1-1	many	.	TGTGCCTGGAGTGTTCAAGTGAACACTGAAGCTTTCTTT	CAWSVQVNTEAFF
TRBV20-1	TRBJ1-4	few	.	TGCAGTGCGCGGGACACCCCTGCCGGGGAAAAACTGTTTTTT	CSARDTPAGEKLFF
TRBV18	TRBJ2-7	many	.	TGTGCCAGCTCACCACCGGCGACTGTAGTTGGCGAGCAGTACTTC	CASSPPATVVGEQYF
TRBV12-3/TRBV12-4	TRBJ1-1	many	.	TGTGCCAGCAGCCTCGGACAGTTGTCTGAAGCTTTCTTT	CASSLGQLSEAFF
TRBV15	TRBJ1-1	.	.	TGTGCCACCAGCAGGGGAGGGGCCGGCACTGAAGCTTTCTTT	CATSRGGAGTEAFF
TRBV28	TRBJ1-1	many	.	TGTGCCAGCAGGGGAACCCTGACGGTGAACACTGAAGCTTTCTTT	CASRGTLTVNTEAFF
TRBV25-1	TRBJ2-3	few	.	TGTGCCAGCAGTGAACGAGCAACGGCGCAGTATTTT	CASSERATAQYF
TRBV14	TRBJ2-5	.	.	TGTGCCAGCAGCGTTAGGCGAGCCCGGGACAACCAAGAGACCCAGTACTTC	CASSVRRARDNQETQYF
TRBV6-1	TRBJ1-3	.	.	TGTGCCAGCAAAAGGACAGACGGAAACACCATATATTTT	CASKRTDGNTIYF
TRBV30	TRBJ2-1	few	.	TGTGCCTGGAGGCGGGACGTTCCCAATGAGCAGTTCTTC	CAWRRDVPNEQFF
TRBV25-1	TRBJ2-5	few	TRBD1	TGTGCCAGCAGTGACCCGGGACAGGTCCAAGAGACCCAGTACTTC	CASSDPGQVQETQYF
TRBV19	TRBJ1-1	few	.	TGTGCCAGTAGTATAGGCCCAGAGGGTAGCACTGAAGCTTTCTTT	CASSIGPEGSTEAFF
TRBV27	TRBJ2-7	.	TRBD1	TGTGCCAGCAGTAAACCGACAGGGAGTAGCTCCTACGAGCAGTACTTC	CASSKPTGSSSYEQYF
TRBV6-1	TRBJ2-1	.	.	TGTGCCAGCAGTACCATATTTAATGAGCAGTTCTTC	CASSTIFNEQFF
TRBV3-1	TRBJ2-1	many	TRBD2	TGTGCCAGCAGCCAAGTTGCGGGGGGGCTTGTTACTCAGTTCTTC	CASSQVAGGLVTQFF
TRBV2	TRBJ1-1	.	TRBD1	TGTGCCAGCAGGGGGGGACAGCGAATGAACACTGAAGCTTTCTTT	CASRGGQRMNTEAFF
TRBV12-3/TRBV12-4	TRBJ1-6	.	.	TGTGCCAGCAGTCTCAGGCAGGTTAATTCACCCCTCCACTTT	CASSLRQVNSPLHF
TRBV3-1	TRBJ2-1	many	TRBD1	TGTGCCAGCAGCCAACGGGACAGGGGGCGATGGCAGTTCTTC	CASSQRDRGRWQFF
TRBV7-9	TRBJ2-7	.	TRBD2	TGTGCCAGCAGCTTAGGGCCTAGCGGGAGGCCCCACGAGCAGTACTTC	CASSLGPSGRPHEQYF
TRBV28	TRBJ1-4	many	.	TGTGCCAGCAGTTCACCGGGTCCGAATGAAAAACTGTTTTTT	CASSSPGPNEKLFF
TRBV27	TRBJ2-4	.	TRBD1	TGTGCCAGCAGTATACCGGGACAGGGGTTACACATTCAGTACTTC	CASSIPGQGLHIQYF
TRBV30	TRBJ2-5	many	.	TGTGCCTGGAGTGTCTGTAGACGGGAGACCCAGTACTTC	CAWSVCRRETQYF
TRBV30	TRBJ2-3	few	TRBD2	TGTGCCTGTGAATTAGCGGGACCAGGGTCAGACACGCAGTATTTT	CACELAGPGSDTQYF
TRBV6-2/TRBV6-3	TRBJ1-1	few	.	TGTGCCAGCAGCCCCCGCGGGTTGAAGGGAGCTTTCTTT	CASSPRGLKGAFF